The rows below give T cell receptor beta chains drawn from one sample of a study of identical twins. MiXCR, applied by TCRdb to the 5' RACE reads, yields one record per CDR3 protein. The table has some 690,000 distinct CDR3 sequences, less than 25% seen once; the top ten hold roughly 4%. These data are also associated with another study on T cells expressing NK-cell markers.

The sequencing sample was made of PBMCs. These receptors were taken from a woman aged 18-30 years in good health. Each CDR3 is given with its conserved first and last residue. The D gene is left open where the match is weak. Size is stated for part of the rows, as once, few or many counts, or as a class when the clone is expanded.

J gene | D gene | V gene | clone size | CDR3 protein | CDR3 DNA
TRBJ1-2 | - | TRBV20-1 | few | CSASLGGGMDYGYTF | TGCAGTGCTTCCCTGGGAGGGGGTATGGATTATGGCTACACCTTC
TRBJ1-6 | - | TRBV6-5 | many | CASSYRRGSEPLHF | TGTGCCAGCAGTTACCGAAGGGGTAGTGAGCCCCTCCACTTT
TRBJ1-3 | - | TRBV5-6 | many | CASSGPRRTTGNTIYF | TGTGCCAGCAGCGGTCCCCGGAGGACGACCGGAAACACCATATATTTT
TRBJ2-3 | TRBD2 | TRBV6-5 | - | CASSSEAGPSTDTQYF | TGTGCCAGCAGTTCTGAAGCGGGACCAAGCACAGATACGCAGTATTTT
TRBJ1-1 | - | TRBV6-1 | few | CASSTTGALWAEAFF | TGTGCCAGCAGCACAACGGGGGCACTTTGGGCTGAAGCTTTCTTT
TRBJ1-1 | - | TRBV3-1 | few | CASSQFGTEAFF | TGTGCCAGCAGCCAATTTGGCACTGAAGCTTTCTTT
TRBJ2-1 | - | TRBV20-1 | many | CSASNRGFYNEQFF | TGCAGTGCTAGTAACCGGGGCTTCTACAATGAGCAGTTCTTC
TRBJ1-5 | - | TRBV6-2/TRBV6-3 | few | CAGGSRSREPQHF | TGTGCCGGGGGCTCCAGGAGCAGAGAGCCCCAGCATTTT
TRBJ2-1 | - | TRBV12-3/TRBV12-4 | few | CASSLDGTNEQFF | TGTGCCAGCAGTTTAGATGGGACCAATGAGCAGTTCTTC
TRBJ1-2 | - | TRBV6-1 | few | CASRPTGLNYGYTF | TGTGCCAGCAGGCCAACAGGGCTTAACTATGGCTACACCTTC
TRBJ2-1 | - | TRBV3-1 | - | CASSSLRFSANEQFF | TGTGCCAGCAGCTCCCTTCGGTTTAGCGCGAATGAGCAGTTCTTC
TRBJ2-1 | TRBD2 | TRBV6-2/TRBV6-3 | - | CASSYSRSGSGRNEQFF | TGTGCCAGCAGTTACTCGAGGTCGGGTAGCGGGCGGAATGAGCAGTTCTTC
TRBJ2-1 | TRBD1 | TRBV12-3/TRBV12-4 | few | CASSFATGTGNNEQFF | TGTGCCAGCAGTTTTGCCACCGGGACAGGGAACAATGAGCAGTTCTTC
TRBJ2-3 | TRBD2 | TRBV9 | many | CASSVGAGTSTDTQYF | TGTGCCAGCAGCGTAGGAGCGGGAACTAGCACAGATACGCAGTATTTT
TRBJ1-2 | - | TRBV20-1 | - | CSALSSEGYTF | TGCAGTGCCTTGAGTTCCGAGGGCTACACCTTC
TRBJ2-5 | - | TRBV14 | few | CASSHHNQETQYF | TGTGCCAGCAGCCACCATAACCAAGAGACCCAGTACTTC
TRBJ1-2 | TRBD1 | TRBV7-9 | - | CASSLVAARGRGGYTF | TGTGCCAGCAGCTTAGTGGCGGCCAGGGGGCGAGGGGGCTACACCTTC
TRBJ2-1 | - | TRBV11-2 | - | CASSLEALAGEQFF | TGTGCCAGCAGCTTAGAAGCCCTAGCCGGTGAGCAGTTCTTC
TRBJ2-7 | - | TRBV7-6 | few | CASSHLGDEQYF | TGTGCCAGCAGCCATTTAGGGGACGAGCAGTACTTC
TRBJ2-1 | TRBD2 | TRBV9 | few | CASSVLAGVDNEQFF | TGTGCCAGCAGCGTATTAGCGGGAGTGGATAATGAGCAGTTCTTC
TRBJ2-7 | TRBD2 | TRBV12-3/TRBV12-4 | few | CASSFWTSGVRDEQYF | TGTGCCAGCAGTTTTTGGACTAGCGGTGTCCGGGACGAGCAGTACTTC
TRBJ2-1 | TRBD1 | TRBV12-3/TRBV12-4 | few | CASSPAGTGNNEQFF | TGTGCCAGCAGCCCCGCCGGGACAGGGAACAATGAGCAGTTCTTC
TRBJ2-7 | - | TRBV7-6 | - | CASSLQTRGEQYF | TGTGCCAGCAGCCTTCAAACAAGGGGGGAGCAGTACTTC
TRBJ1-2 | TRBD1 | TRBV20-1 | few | CSARGSTGGGGYTF | TGCAGTGCTAGAGGTAGCACAGGGGGAGGAGGCTACACCTTC
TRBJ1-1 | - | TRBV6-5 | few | CASSQGWSEAFF | TGTGCCAGCAGTCAGGGGTGGTCTGAAGCTTTCTTT
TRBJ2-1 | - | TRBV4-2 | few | CASSQRLALGEQFF | TGTGCCAGCAGCCAGAGACTGGCTTTGGGGGAGCAGTTCTTC
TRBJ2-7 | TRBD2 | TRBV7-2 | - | CASSSSSGPTYEQYF | TGTGCCAGCAGCTCCTCTAGCGGGCCGACATACGAGCAGTACTTC
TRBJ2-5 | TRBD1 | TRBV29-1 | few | CSAARGTGGMETQYF | TGCAGCGCCGCGAGGGGGACAGGGGGGATGGAGACCCAGTACTTC
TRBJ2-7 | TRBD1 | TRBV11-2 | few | CASSLGQGIVEQYF | TGTGCCAGCAGCCTTGGACAGGGGATCGTCGAGCAGTACTTC
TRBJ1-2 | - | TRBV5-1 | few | CASSLPGDYGYTF | TGCGCCAGCAGCTTGCCGGGGGACTATGGCTACACCTTC
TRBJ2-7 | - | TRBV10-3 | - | CATLGGGSAAEQYF | TGTGCCACCCTAGGAGGAGGGTCGGCTGCCGAGCAGTACTTC
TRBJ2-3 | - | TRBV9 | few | CASSAGLDTQYF | TGTGCCAGCAGCGCGGGACTTGATACGCAGTATTTT
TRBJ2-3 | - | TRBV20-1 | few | CSAWAISSTDTQYF | TGCAGTGCTTGGGCAATCTCTAGCACAGATACGCAGTATTTT
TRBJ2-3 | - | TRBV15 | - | CATSRDIRHTQYF | TGTGCCACCAGCAGAGATATCAGACATACGCAGTATTTT
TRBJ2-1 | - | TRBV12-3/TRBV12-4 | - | CASSPAGASDYEQFF | TGTGCCAGCAGCCCCGCCGGGGCCAGTGACTATGAGCAGTTCTTC
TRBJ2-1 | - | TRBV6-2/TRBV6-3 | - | CASSFPWGEQFF | TGTGCCAGCAGTTTCCCTTGGGGGGAGCAGTTCTTC
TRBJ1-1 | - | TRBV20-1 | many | CSAPRRVDTEAFF | TGCAGTGCTCCAAGAAGGGTGGACACTGAAGCTTTCTTT
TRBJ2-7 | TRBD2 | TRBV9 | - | CASSAPPGGYLGDEQYF | TGTGCCAGCAGCGCTCCCCCGGGGGGGTATCTAGGGGACGAGCAGTACTTC
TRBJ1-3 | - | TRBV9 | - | CASSLIPGSGREGNTIYF | TGTGCCAGCAGCCTAATCCCCGGGTCTGGCCGGGAGGGAAACACCATATATTTT
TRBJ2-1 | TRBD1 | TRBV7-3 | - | CASSWDRVSNEQFF | TGTGCCAGCAGCTGGGACAGGGTCAGCAATGAGCAGTTCTTC
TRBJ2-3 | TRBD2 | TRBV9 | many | CASSVGLAADTQYF | TGTGCCAGCAGCGTAGGGCTAGCGGCGGATACGCAGTATTTT
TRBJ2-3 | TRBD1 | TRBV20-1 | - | CSALRDSPEDTQYF | TGCAGTGCCCTCCGGGACAGTCCCGAAGATACGCAGTATTTT
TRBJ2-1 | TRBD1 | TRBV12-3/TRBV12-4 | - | CASSLVRGQGYNEQFF | TGTGCCAGCAGTTTAGTAAGGGGACAGGGCTACAATGAGCAGTTCTTC
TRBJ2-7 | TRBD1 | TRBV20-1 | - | CSASPGTGTSYEQYF | TGCAGTGCTAGCCCTGGGACAGGGACCTCCTACGAGCAGTACTTC
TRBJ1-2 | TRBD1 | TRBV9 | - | CASSVDRGQGSFGYTF | TGTGCCAGCAGCGTAGATCGGGGACAGGGGTCGTTCGGCTACACCTTC
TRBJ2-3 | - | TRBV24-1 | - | CATSDRREPTDTQYF | TGTGCCACCAGTGATCGCCGGGAGCCCACAGATACGCAGTATTTT
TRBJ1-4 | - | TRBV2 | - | CASSALQGTNEKLFF | TGTGCCAGCAGTGCCCTACAGGGAACTAATGAAAAACTGTTTTTT
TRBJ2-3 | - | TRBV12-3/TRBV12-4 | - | CASSKDSKRSTDTQYF | TGTGCCAGCTCCAAGGACAGTAAGAGAAGCACAGATACGCAGTATTTT
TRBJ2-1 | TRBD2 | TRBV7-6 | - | CASSPHAETSGYNEQFF | TGTGCCAGCAGCCCCCACGCGGAGACTAGCGGTTACAATGAGCAGTTCTTC
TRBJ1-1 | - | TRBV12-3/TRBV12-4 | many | CASTRGRTEAFF | TGTGCCAGCACCCGGGGGCGCACTGAAGCTTTCTTT
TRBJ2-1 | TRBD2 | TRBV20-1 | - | CSATSGVTYNEQFF | TGCAGTGCCACTAGCGGGGTCACGTACAATGAGCAGTTCTTC
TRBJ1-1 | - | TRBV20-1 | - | CSASRGGLDTEAFF | TGCAGTGCTAGCAGGGGTGGGTTGGACACTGAAGCTTTCTTT
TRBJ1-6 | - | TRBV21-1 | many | CASSKAPRGGRRSPLHF | TGTGCCAGCAGCAAAGCCCCTCGGGGGGGCCGCCGGTCACCCCTCCACTTT
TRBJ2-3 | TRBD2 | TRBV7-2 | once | CASSLARGSGRLTDTQYF | TGTGCCAGCAGCTTAGCAAGGGGTAGCGGGAGGCTCACAGATACGCAGTATTTT
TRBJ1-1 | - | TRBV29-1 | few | CSGEGGEDTEAFF | TGCAGCGGCGAAGGAGGGGAAGACACTGAAGCTTTCTTT